The rows below give T cell receptor beta chains drawn from one sample of a study of T cell repertoires in cytomegalovirus infection. In TCRdb, the reads were re-called with MiXCR into one record per CDR3 protein. The table has nearly 650,000 distinct CDR3 sequences, roughly a quarter seen once. The sequenced sample was CD8+ T cells from PBMCs. These receptor sequences come from a human donor in good health (CMV status not recorded). Some clones in this sample may be carry-over from other donors' samples. The CDR3 runs from the conserved cysteine through the conserved F or W. D genes are given only for firm matches. The size of a clone is reported for some rows only, either as once, few or many, or as a class for expanded clones.

v_call: TRBV28; d_call: TRBD1; j_call: TRBJ1-5; clone_size: few; cdr3_nt: TGTGCCAGCAGTGTGCGGGACAGTCTAGCGCCAGGTCAGCCCCAGCATTTT; cdr3_aa: CASSVRDSLAPGQPQHF
v_call: TRBV4-3; d_call: .; j_call: TRBJ2-6; clone_size: many; cdr3_nt: TGCGCCAGCAGCCAAGATCCCCCCCCTGGGGCCAACGTCCTGACTTTC; cdr3_aa: CASSQDPPPGANVLTF
v_call: TRBV7-2; d_call: TRBD2; j_call: TRBJ2-2; clone_size: many; cdr3_nt: TGTGCCAGCAGCTCCCCACCCGGGACTAGCGGGGGGGCCTTTATCGGGGAGCTGTTTTTT; cdr3_aa: CASSSPPGTSGGAFIGELFF
v_call: TRBV7-2; d_call: .; j_call: TRBJ2-1; clone_size: many; cdr3_nt: TGTGCCAGCAGCCCCCTCGGGGGCAATGAGCAGTTCTTC; cdr3_aa: CASSPLGGNEQFF
v_call: TRBV28; d_call: .; j_call: TRBJ1-2; clone_size: many; cdr3_nt: TGTGCCAGCAGTTTTCAAGGAATCTATGGCTACACCTTC; cdr3_aa: CASSFQGIYGYTF
v_call: TRBV25-1; d_call: .; j_call: TRBJ2-6; clone_size: .; cdr3_nt: TGTGCCACGGAGGCTGGGGCCAACGTCCTGACTTTC; cdr3_aa: CATEAGANVLTF
v_call: TRBV20-1; d_call: .; j_call: TRBJ1-1; clone_size: few; cdr3_nt: TGCAGTGCTGGTTACACTCCATCGTTGGCTGAAGCTTTCTTT; cdr3_aa: CSAGYTPSLAEAFF
v_call: TRBV2; d_call: .; j_call: TRBJ1-6; clone_size: few; cdr3_nt: TGTGCCAGCAGTGGCTCGAGGACAATCAATAATTCACCCCTCCACTTT; cdr3_aa: CASSGSRTINNSPLHF
v_call: TRBV7-6; d_call: TRBD2; j_call: TRBJ2-1; clone_size: many; cdr3_nt: TGTGCCAGCAGCTTAACTAGCGCTTACAATGAGCAGTTCTTC; cdr3_aa: CASSLTSAYNEQFF
v_call: TRBV28; d_call: .; j_call: TRBJ2-5; clone_size: many; cdr3_nt: TGTGCCAGCAGTTTAAACGGGGGGCCAAAGGAGACCCAGTACTTC; cdr3_aa: CASSLNGGPKETQYF
v_call: TRBV29-1; d_call: TRBD1; j_call: TRBJ1-2; clone_size: .; cdr3_nt: TGCAGCGTCCCTTTGACAGGGGACTATGGCTACACCTTC; cdr3_aa: CSVPLTGDYGYTF
v_call: TRBV6-2/TRBV6-3; d_call: .; j_call: TRBJ2-1; clone_size: few; cdr3_nt: TGTGCCAGCAGTTACTCAGTTGCCAGCGGGTTCGATGAGCAGTTCTTC; cdr3_aa: CASSYSVASGFDEQFF
v_call: TRBV7-9; d_call: .; j_call: TRBJ2-1; clone_size: .; cdr3_nt: TGTGCCAGCAGTCCACGGTCCGGGCTAAGGATCGATGAGCAGTTCTTC; cdr3_aa: CASSPRSGLRIDEQFF
v_call: TRBV2; d_call: TRBD1; j_call: TRBJ1-2; clone_size: .; cdr3_nt: TGTGCCAAGGAGACAGGGTTTGGCTACACCTTC; cdr3_aa: CAKETGFGYTF
v_call: TRBV12-3/TRBV12-4; d_call: .; j_call: TRBJ2-1; clone_size: many; cdr3_nt: TGTGCCAGCAGTTTACCTCACAATGAGCAGTTCTTC; cdr3_aa: CASSLPHNEQFF
v_call: TRBV16; d_call: .; j_call: TRBJ2-7; clone_size: .; cdr3_nt: TGTGCCAGCAGCCAATTTCTGGGAAAACTTTACGAGCAGTACTTC; cdr3_aa: CASSQFLGKLYEQYF
v_call: TRBV7-2; d_call: .; j_call: TRBJ2-5; clone_size: .; cdr3_nt: TGTGCCAGCAGCTCCGGGGGCCGCGCGGAGACCCAGTACTTC; cdr3_aa: CASSSGGRAETQYF
v_call: TRBV7-9; d_call: .; j_call: TRBJ1-1; clone_size: many; cdr3_nt: TGTGCCAGCAGACCGGGGCCGGGAACTGAAGCTTTCTTT; cdr3_aa: CASRPGPGTEAFF
v_call: TRBV5-6; d_call: .; j_call: TRBJ2-7; clone_size: few; cdr3_nt: TGTGCCAGCGGGGGAAATGCCTACGAGCAGTACTTC; cdr3_aa: CASGGNAYEQYF
v_call: TRBV6-5; d_call: .; j_call: TRBJ1-1; clone_size: many; cdr3_nt: TGTGCCAGCAGGGGCTGGAGCACTGAAGCTTTCTTT; cdr3_aa: CASRGWSTEAFF
v_call: TRBV6-6; d_call: .; j_call: TRBJ1-5; clone_size: .; cdr3_nt: TGTGCCAGCAGTGACGGCGGTAGCAATCAGCCCCAGCATTTT; cdr3_aa: CASSDGGSNQPQHF
v_call: TRBV7-3; d_call: .; j_call: TRBJ1-2; clone_size: many; cdr3_nt: TGTGCCAGCAGCTTAACAGGGCAAACTAACTATGGCTACACCTTC; cdr3_aa: CASSLTGQTNYGYTF
v_call: TRBV14; d_call: .; j_call: TRBJ2-5; clone_size: .; cdr3_nt: TGTGCCAGCAGCCAAGAAAGAATCTGGGGATTCCAAGAGACCCAGTACTTC; cdr3_aa: CASSQERIWGFQETQYF
v_call: TRBV15; d_call: TRBD2; j_call: TRBJ2-5; clone_size: few; cdr3_nt: TGTGCCACCTTCGCCGGGGGGAGTCAAGAGACCCAGTACTTC; cdr3_aa: CATFAGGSQETQYF
v_call: TRBV4-3; d_call: .; j_call: TRBJ2-1; clone_size: .; cdr3_nt: TGCGCCAGCAGCAGGGGACACGGTGGGACAAGCTCCTACAATGAGCAGTTCTTC; cdr3_aa: CASSRGHGGTSSYNEQFF
v_call: TRBV7-3; d_call: TRBD2; j_call: TRBJ2-1; clone_size: few; cdr3_nt: TGTGCCAGCAGCCCGGGAATGGGGCGGGGGGCCGTCAATGAGCAGTTCTTC; cdr3_aa: CASSPGMGRGAVNEQFF
v_call: TRBV7-9; d_call: TRBD1; j_call: TRBJ1-1; clone_size: .; cdr3_nt: TGTGCCAGCAGCCCCGGACAGGTACGGATGGTGAACACTGAAGCTTTCTTT; cdr3_aa: CASSPGQVRMVNTEAFF
v_call: TRBV20-1; d_call: TRBD1; j_call: TRBJ1-2; clone_size: .; cdr3_nt: TGCAGTGCTAGAGTGATTGGAGACAGGGACATTCAATTTAACTATGGCTACACCTTC; cdr3_aa: CSARVIGDRDIQFNYGYTF
v_call: TRBV19; d_call: .; j_call: TRBJ2-1; clone_size: .; cdr3_nt: TGTGCCAGTAGTATAGACAGGATCTCCTACAATGAGCAGTTCTTC; cdr3_aa: CASSIDRISYNEQFF
v_call: TRBV7-8; d_call: TRBD2; j_call: TRBJ2-3; clone_size: many; cdr3_nt: TGTGCCAGCAGCTCCCTTAGCGGGGGGGCATCAGATACGCAGTATTTT; cdr3_aa: CASSSLSGGASDTQYF
v_call: TRBV29-1; d_call: .; j_call: TRBJ2-3; clone_size: .; cdr3_nt: TGCAGCGTCCCTGGAGGGGGGAGGCTCACAGATACGCAGTATTTT; cdr3_aa: CSVPGGGRLTDTQYF
v_call: TRBV7-3; d_call: TRBD1; j_call: TRBJ1-4; clone_size: many; cdr3_nt: TGTGCCAGCAGCCAAACAGGGGGGCAAAATGAAAAACTGTTTTTT; cdr3_aa: CASSQTGGQNEKLFF
v_call: TRBV11-3; d_call: TRBD1; j_call: TRBJ1-1; clone_size: .; cdr3_nt: TGTGCCAGCAGCTTAGGAGGGGGCCCGAACACTGAAGCTATCTTT; cdr3_aa: CASSLGGGPNTEAIF